Below, one TCR beta chain is given with its context. Its cognate antigen has yet to be identified. No per-base quality is available; no much larger clone lies one base away. TCRbeta CDR3 regions were amplified from genomic DNA using the immunoSEQ Assay, a bias-controlled multiplex PCR. In the original analysis: Nucleated cell counts per sample were estimated from amplification of reference gene primers within the assay. To quantify the absolute abundance of each unique TCRbeta CDR3 rearrangement, sequence reads were collapsed and filtered. For each sample, productive Simpson clonality was calculated as the square root of Simpson's diversity index across productive rearrangements. As stored in TCRdb, this immuneACCESS dataset retains in-frame rearrangements with V and J assigned. A fraction of the clones does not appear; measured against another copy, unresolved V genes explain less than half of the discrepancy, and the remainder lacks a known reason. V, J and clone size derive from that table, while D and trimming were established from the DNA sequence. Recorded for this sample are about 240,000 clones; around 90% of them occurred a single time. The ten largest clones represent approximately 7.6% of the sample.

A second Seattle source provided samples from volunteer blood donors who had recovered from COVID-19. The collaborating institutions used their own protocols to collect whole blood in K2EDTA tubes. For TCRbeta analysis, collaborator samples were shipped as frozen whole blood, as isolated PBMCs, or as DNA extracted from either sample type. The data stem from a study of blood T cell repertoires in COVID-19 (dated by TCRdb to 2018 to 2021). With respect to the entire study: Samples covering the acute and convalescent phases of COVID-19 were provided by collaborators in the United States, Italy and Spain. The material from the prospective study consisted of cDNA or gDNA derived from T cells, B-cell-depleted T cells, or PBMCs. Subjects who had been exposed to COVID-19, were actively infected with it, or had recovered from it provided the deeply sampled blood TCRbeta repertoires that made up the dataset. A freely available public database, intended as a resource for researchers studying the immune response to SARS-CoV-2, is where the repertoires were released. Samples came from the ongoing ImmuneRACE study (first 160 participants) plus 1,254 subjects from 6 global collaborators. Sample metadata almost always included a de-identified subject ID, COVID-19 status, age in years and sex. Where available, HLA class I and class II types were obtained from metadata supplied by the sample provider rather than from assay-based typing. What the work shows at the level of the full study, not this receptor alone: The quantity of clinical and demographic metadata differed by source and by participant and was supplied without curation.

From V the trimming removes 5 bases and from J it removes 9 bases, while the gene matches leave 7 bases of the junction unaccounted for. From its cysteine to its phenylalanine, the CDR3 spans 15 amino acids. This entry keeps only the CDR3 DNA: 45 bases, framed from base 1. Based on the germline V gene, the CDR1 and CDR2 sequences are MNHEY and SVGAGI. This clonotype was obtained from a man aged 55 to 70 who had recovered from COVID-19. The specimen sequenced was peripheral blood. This chain joins TRBV6-5 to TRBJ2-1, and TRBD2 aligns with 13 junction nucleotides. The CDR3 is CASSKMGLAGTEQFF. The nucleotides are TGTGCCAGCAGTAAAATGGGACTAGCGGGGACTGAGCAGTTCTTC.